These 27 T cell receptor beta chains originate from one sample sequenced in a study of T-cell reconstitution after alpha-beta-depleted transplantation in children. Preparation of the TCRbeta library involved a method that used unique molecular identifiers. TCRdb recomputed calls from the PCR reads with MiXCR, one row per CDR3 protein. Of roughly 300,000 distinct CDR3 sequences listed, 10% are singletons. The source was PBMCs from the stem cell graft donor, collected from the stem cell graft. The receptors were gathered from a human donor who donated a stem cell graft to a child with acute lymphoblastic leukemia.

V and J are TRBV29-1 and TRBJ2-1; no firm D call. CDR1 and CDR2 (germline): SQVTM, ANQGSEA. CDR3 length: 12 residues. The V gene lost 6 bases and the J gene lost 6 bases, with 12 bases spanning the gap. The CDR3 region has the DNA TGCAGCGTGGTACAGTCTCGCAATGAGCAGTTCTTC. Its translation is CSVVQSRNEQFF.

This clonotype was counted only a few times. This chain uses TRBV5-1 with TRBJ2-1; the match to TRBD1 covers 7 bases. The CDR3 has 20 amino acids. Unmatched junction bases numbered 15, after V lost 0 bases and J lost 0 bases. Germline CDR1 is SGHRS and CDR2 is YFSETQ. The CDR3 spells CASSLGDRVGHISSYNEQFF. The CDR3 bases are TGCGCCAGCAGCTTGGGTGACAGGGTTGGGCACATAAGCTCCTACAATGAGCAGTTCTTC.

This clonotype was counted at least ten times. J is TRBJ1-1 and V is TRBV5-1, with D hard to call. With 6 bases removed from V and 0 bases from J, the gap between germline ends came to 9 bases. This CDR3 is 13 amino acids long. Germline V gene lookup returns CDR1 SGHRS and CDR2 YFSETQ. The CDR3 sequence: CASNMEMNTEAFF. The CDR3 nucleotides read TGCGCCAGCAATATGGAGATGAACACTGAAGCTTTCTTT.

Here the CDR3 DNA reads TGCGCCAGCAGCCAAGATCCGGGTGCTGGGACCTACAATGAGCAGTTCTTC. It specifies CASSQDPGAGTYNEQFF. The chain joins TRBV4-3 to TRBJ2-1; the D is unclear. Between the trimmed V and J ends, which lost 0 bases and 2 bases, there was a span of 14 bases. Germline loops: CDR1 LGHNA, CDR2 YSLEER. The CDR3 totals 17 residues.

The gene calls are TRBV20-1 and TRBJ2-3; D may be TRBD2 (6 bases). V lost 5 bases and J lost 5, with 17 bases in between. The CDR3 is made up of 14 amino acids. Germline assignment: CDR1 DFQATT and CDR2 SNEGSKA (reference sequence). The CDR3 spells CSARGAGLGDTQYF. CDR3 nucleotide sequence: TGCAGTGCTCGCGGGGCCGGCTTGGGAGATACGCAGTATTTT.

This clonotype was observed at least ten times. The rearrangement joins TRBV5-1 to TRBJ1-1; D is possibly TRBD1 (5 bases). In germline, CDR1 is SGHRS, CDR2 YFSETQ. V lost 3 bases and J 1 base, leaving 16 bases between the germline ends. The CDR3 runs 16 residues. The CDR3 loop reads CASSWLYGAANTEAFF. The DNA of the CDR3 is TGCGCCAGCAGCTGGTTGTACGGGGCCGCGAACACTGAAGCTTTCTTT.

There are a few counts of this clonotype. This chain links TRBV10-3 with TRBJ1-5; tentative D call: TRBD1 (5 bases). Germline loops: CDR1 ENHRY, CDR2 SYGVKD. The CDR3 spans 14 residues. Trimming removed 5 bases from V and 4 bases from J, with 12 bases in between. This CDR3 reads CAISPQGGNQPQHF. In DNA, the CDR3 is TGTGCCATCAGTCCCCAGGGAGGGAATCAGCCCCAGCATTTT.

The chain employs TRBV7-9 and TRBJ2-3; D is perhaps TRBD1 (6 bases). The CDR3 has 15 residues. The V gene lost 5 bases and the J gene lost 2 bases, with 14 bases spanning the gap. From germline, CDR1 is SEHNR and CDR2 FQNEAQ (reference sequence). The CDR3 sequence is CASSARDTHTDTQYF. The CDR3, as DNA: TGTGCCAGCAGCGCCCGGGACACCCACACAGATACGCAGTATTTT. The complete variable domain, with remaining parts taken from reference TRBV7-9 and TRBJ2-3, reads DTGVSQNPRHKITKRGQNVTFRCDPISEHNRLYWYRQTLGQGPEFLTYFQNEAQLEKSRLLSDRFSAERPKGSFSTLEIQRTEQGDSAMYLCASSARDTHTDTQYFGPGTRLTVL.

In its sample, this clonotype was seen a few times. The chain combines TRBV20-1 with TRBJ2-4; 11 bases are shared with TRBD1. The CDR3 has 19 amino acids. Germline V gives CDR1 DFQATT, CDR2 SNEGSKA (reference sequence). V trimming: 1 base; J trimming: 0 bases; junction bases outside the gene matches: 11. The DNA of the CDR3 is TGCAGTGCTAGAGTGGGGACAGGGGGGGGGTCTTTAGCCAAAAACATTCAGTACTTC. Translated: CSARVGTGGGSLAKNIQYF.

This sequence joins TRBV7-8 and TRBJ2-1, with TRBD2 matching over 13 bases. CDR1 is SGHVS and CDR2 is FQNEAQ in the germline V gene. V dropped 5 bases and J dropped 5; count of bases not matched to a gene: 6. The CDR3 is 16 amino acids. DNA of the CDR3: TGTGCCAGCAGCATCGGGACTAGCGGGACCCACAATGAGCAGTTCTTC. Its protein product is CASSIGTSGTHNEQFF.

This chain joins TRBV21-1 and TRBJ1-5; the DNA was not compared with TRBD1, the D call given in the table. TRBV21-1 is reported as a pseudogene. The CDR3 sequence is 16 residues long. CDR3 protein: CASSKPRTFSNQPQHF. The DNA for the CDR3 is TGTGCCAGCAGCAAACCCCGGACGTTTAGCAATCAGCCCCAGCATTTT.

The DNA for the CDR3 is TGTGCCAGCAGTTTGAGGACAGGGGTGATCTCTGGAAACACCATATATTTT. Amino acids: CASSLRTGVISGNTIYF. The rearrangement joins TRBV12-3 or TRBV12-4 to TRBJ1-3; 9 bases align to TRBD1. The V gene end was trimmed by 3 bases and the J gene end by 0 bases; junction bases not matched to a gene: 6. This CDR3 is 17 amino acids long.

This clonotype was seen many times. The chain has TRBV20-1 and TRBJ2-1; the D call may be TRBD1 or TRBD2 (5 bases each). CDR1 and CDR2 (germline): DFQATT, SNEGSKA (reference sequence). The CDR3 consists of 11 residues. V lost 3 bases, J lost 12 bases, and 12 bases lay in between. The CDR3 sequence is CSASPSGPQFF. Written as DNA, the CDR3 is TGCAGTGCTAGCCCCTCGGGGCCGCAGTTCTTC.

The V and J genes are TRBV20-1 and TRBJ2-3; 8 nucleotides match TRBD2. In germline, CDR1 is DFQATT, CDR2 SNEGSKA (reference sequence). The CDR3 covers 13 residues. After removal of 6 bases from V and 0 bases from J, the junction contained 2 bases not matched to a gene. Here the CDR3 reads CSATSVSTDTQYF. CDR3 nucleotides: TGCAGTGCGACTAGCGTTAGCACAGATACGCAGTATTTT.

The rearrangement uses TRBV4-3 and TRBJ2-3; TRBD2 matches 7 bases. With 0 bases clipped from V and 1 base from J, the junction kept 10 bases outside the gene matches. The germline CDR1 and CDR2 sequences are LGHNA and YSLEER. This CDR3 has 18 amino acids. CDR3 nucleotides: TGCGCCAGCAGCCAAGAGACCCCGTCTAGCGGAGGCACAGATACGCAGTATTTT. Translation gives CASSQETPSSGGTDTQYF.

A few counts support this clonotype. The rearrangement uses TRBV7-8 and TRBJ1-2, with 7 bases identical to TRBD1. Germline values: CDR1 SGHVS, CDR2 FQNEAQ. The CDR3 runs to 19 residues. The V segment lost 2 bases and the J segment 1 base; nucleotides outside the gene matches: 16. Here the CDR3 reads CASSLPRTVAGGNNYGYTF. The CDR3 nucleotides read TGTGCCAGCAGCTTACCCCGTACCGTGGCAGGGGGAAATAACTATGGCTACACCTTC.

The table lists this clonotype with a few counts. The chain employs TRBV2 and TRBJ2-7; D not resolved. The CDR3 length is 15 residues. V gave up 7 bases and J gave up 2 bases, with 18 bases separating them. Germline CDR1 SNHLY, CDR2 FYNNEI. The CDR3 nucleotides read TGTGCCAGCATCGATCTGGTGGGGTCCCCCTACGAGCAGTACTTC. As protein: CASIDLVGSPYEQYF. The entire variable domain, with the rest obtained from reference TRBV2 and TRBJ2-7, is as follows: EPEVTQTPSHQVTQMGQEVILRCVPISNHLYFYWYRQILGQKVEFLVSFYNNEISEKSEIFDDQFSVERPDGSNFTLKIRSTKLEDSAMYFCASIDLVGSPYEQYFGPGTRLTVT.

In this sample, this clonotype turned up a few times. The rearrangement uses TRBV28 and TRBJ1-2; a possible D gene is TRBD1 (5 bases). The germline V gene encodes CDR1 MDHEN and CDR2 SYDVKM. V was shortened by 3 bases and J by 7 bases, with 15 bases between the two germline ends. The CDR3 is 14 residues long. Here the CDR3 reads CASSLTQGASGYTF. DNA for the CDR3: TGTGCCAGCAGTTTGACGCAGGGTGCCAGTGGCTACACCTTC.

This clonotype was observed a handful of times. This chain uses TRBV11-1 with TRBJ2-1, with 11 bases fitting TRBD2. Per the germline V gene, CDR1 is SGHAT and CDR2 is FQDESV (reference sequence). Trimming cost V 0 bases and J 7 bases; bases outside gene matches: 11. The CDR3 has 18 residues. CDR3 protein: CASSLALALAGVLNEQFF. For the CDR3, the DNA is TGTGCCAGCAGCTTAGCGCTTGCACTAGCGGGAGTCTTGAATGAGCAGTTCTTC.

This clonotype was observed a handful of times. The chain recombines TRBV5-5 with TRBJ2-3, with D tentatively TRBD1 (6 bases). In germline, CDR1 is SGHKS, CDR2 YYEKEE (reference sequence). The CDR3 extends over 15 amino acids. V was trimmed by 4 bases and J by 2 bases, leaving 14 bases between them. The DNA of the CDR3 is TGTGCCAGCAGCGCTGGGACAACCGTCACAGATACGCAGTATTTT. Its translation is CASSAGTTVTDTQYF.

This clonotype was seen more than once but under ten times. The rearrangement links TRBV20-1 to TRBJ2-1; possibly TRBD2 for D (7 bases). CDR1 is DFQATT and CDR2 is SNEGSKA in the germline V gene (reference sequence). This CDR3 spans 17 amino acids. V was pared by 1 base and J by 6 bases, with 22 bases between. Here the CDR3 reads CSARGGGGGLLRNEQFF. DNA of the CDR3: TGCAGTGCTAGAGGCGGGGGCGGGGGTCTCCTCCGCAATGAGCAGTTCTTC.

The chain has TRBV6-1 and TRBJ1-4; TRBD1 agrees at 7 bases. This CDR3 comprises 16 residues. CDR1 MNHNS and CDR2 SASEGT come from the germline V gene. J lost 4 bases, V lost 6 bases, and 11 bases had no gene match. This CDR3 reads CASSLVHRGSNEKLFF. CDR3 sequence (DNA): TGTGCCAGCAGCCTTGTACACAGGGGTAGTAATGAAAAACTGTTTTTT.

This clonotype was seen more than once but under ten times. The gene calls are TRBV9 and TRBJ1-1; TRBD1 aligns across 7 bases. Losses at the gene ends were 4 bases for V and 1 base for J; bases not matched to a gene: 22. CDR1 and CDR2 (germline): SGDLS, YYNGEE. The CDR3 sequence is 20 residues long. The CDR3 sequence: CASSSRFDRQGRDGNTEAFF. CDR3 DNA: TGTGCCAGCAGCTCCCGATTCGATAGACAGGGTCGGGATGGGAACACTGAAGCTTTCTTT.

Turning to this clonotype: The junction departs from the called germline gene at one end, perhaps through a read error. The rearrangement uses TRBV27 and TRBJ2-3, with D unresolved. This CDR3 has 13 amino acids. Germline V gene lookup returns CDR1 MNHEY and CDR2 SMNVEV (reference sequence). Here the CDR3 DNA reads TGTGCCAGCATTTTATCTTTCTCGGATACGCAGTATTTT. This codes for CASILSFSDTQYF.

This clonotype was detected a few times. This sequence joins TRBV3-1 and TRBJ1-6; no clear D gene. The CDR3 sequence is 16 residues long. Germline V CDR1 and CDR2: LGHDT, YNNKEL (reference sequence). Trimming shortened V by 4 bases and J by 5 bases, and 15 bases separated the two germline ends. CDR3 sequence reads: CASSLQPNSHNSPLHF. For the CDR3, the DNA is TGTGCCAGCAGCCTCCAGCCGAACAGTCATAATTCACCCCTCCACTTT.

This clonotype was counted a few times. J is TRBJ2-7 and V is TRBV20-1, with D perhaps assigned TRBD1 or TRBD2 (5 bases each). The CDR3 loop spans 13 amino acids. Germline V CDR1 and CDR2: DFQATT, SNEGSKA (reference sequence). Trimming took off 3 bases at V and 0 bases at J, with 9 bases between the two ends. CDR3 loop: CSARGESSYEQYF. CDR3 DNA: TGCAGTGCTAGGGGGGAGAGCTCCTACGAGCAGTACTTC.

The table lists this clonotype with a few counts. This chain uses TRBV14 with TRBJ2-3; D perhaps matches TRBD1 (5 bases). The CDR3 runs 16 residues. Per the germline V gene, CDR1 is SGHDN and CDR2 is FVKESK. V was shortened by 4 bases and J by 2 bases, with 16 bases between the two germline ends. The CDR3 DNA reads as TGTGCCAGCAGCCCGAGGTGGGGCTCTTCCACAGATACGCAGTATTTT. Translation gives CASSPRWGSSTDTQYF.